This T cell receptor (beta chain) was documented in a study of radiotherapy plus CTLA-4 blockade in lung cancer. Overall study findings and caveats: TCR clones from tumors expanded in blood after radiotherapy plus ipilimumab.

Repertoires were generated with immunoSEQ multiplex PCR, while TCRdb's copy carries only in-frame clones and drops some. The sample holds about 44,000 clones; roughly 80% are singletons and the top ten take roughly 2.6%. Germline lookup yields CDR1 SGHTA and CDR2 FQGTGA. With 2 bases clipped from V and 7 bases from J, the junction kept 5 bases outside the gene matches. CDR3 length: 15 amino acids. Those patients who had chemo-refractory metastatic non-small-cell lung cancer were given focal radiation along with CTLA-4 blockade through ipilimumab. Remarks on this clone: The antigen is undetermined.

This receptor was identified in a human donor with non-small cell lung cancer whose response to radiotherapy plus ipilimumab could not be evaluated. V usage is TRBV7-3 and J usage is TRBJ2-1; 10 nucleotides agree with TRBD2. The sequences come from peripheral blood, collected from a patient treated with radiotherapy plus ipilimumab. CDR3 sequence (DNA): TGTGCCAGCAGCTTACGACTAGCGGGTAGGAATGAGCAGTTCTTC. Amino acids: CASSLRLAGRNEQFF. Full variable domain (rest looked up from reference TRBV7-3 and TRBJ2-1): GAGVSQTPSNKVTEKGKYVELRCDPISGHTALYWYRQSLGQGPEFLIYFQGTGAADDSGLPNDRFFAVRPEGSVSTLKIQRTERGDSAVYLCASSLRLAGRNEQFFGPGTRLTVL.